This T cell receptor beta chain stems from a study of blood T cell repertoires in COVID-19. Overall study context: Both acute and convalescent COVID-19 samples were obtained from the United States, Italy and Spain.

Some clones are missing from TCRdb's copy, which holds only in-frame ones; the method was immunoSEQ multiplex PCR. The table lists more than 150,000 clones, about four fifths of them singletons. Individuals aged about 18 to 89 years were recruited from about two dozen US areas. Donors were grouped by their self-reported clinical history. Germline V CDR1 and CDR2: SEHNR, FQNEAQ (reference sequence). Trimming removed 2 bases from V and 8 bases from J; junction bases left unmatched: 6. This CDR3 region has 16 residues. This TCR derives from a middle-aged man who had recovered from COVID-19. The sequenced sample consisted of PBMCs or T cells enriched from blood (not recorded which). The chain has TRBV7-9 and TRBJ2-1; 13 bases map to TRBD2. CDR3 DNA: TGTGCCAGCAGCTTAATTGGACTAGCGGGAGAAGATGAGCAGTTCTTC. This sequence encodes CASSLIGLAGEDEQFF.